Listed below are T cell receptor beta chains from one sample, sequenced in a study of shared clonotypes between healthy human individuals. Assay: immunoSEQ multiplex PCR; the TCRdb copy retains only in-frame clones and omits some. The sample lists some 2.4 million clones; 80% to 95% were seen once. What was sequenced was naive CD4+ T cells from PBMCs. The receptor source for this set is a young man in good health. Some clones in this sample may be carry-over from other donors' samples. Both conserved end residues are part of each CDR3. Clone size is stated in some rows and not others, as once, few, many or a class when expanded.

CDR3: CATSRDLVLDEKLFF
length: 15
V: TRBV15
size: NA

CDR3: CASSKAGDREEGCEQYF
length: 17
V: TRBV21-1
size: NA

CDR3: CASSPLHSSGTTDTQYF
length: 17
V: TRBV18
size: once

CDR3: CASSRRTSGQETQYF
length: 15
V: TRBV7-7
size: NA

CDR3: CACTERWTQYF
length: 11
V: TRBV2
size: NA

CDR3: CASSSPLTVNEKLFF
length: 15
V: TRBV28
size: NA

CDR3: CASSEGGDTQYF
length: 12
V: TRBV6-1
size: NA

CDR3: CASSKNRRDGDF
length: 12
V: TRBV28
size: NA

CDR3: CATGSRFDEQFF
length: 12
V: TRBV19
size: NA

CDR3: CASRMDRPGETQYF
length: 14
V: TRBV5-4
size: NA

CDR3: CASSVLVFGETQYF
length: 14
V: TRBV5-1
size: NA